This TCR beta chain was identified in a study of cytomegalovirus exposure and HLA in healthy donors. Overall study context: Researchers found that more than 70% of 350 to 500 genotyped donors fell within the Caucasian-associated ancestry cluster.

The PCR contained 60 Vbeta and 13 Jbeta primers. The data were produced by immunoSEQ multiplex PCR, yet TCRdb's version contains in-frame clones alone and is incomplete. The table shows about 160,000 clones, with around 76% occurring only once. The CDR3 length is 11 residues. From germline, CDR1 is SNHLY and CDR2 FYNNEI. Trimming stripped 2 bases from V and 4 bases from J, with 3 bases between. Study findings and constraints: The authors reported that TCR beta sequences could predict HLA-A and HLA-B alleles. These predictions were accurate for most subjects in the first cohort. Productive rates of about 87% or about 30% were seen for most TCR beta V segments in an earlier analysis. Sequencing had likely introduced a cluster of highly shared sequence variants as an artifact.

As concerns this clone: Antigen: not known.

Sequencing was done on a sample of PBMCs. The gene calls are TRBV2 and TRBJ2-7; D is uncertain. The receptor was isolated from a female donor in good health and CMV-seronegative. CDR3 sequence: CASSELYEQYF. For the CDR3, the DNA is TGTGCCAGCAGTGAACTATACGAGCAGTACTTC.